This TCR beta chain emerged from a study of Ad26.COV2.S vaccination and SARS-CoV-2 variants (dated by TCRdb to the early 2020s). Context from the whole study: Donors in the vaccine arm were drawn from COV1001, a multicentre, randomized, double-blind, placebo-controlled phase I-IIa trial testing Ad26.COV2.S in healthy adults. TCRbeta repertoire sequencing was used to assess the specificity and breadth of SARS-CoV-2-reactive T cell receptors after Ad26.COV2.S vaccination. Investigators remained blinded to trial group allocation during experiments and outcome assessment. Trial participants were randomized into five groups of five, in which low-dose or high-dose Ad26.COV2.S was given once or twice, or placebo was given on both occasions. Ad26.COV2.S was given intramuscularly at 5x10^10 or 1x10^11 viral particles, as a single shot or as two shots 56 days apart. The TCR-sequenced set comprised around 30 samples: some 20 Ad26.COV2.S vaccine recipients, 5 placebo recipients and 8 SARS-CoV-2 convalescent individuals. Beyond this particular receptor, the publication reports: Substantial breadth of spike-specific CD8+ and CD4+ T cell responses was reported after vaccination. Non-spike TCR breadth was comparable between vaccine and placebo recipients, consistent with the vaccine containing only spike. Ad26.COV2.S recipients had higher spike-specific TCR breadth than placebo recipients (P = 0.0014). The authors noted that total T cell responses may have been underestimated by the TCR breadth and depth analyses. The study was not powered for comparison of responses between vaccine doses or regimens.

The immunoSEQ Assay was used to sequence TCRbeta CDR3 regions. After extraction, genomic DNA underwent amplification by bias-controlled multiplex PCR, followed by high-throughput sequencing. The study's own analysis went as follows. To quantify the absolute abundance of every unique TCRbeta CDR3 region, sequences were collapsed and filtered. T cell fraction was estimated by normalizing TCRbeta template counts to usable DNA, with usable DNA measured through amplification of reference genes found in all nucleated cells. Repertoire TCRs were annotated as SARS-CoV-2-specific when V gene, CDR3 amino acid sequence and J gene were exactly matched to a known reactive TCR set. The reference SARS-CoV-2 TCR set came from MIRA and was filtered for enrichment in COVID-19-positive ImmuneCODE repertoires, removing public or cross-reactive TCRs. Using the MIRA antigens, annotated TCRs were further analysed by specific ORF or by position within an ORF. Depth was the summed frequency of annotated unique rearrangements, while breadth was defined as annotated unique rearrangements over total unique productive rearrangements. TCR breadth was compared between groups using two-sided Wilcoxon rank-sum tests. In TCRdb, the immuneACCESS table is reduced to in-frame sequences with V and J assigned. These tables do not hold every clone; where another copy was compared, an unresolved V gene accounts for under half, and the others remain unexplained. V and J calls and clone size are those listed in that table; D and trimming were worked out from the DNA. The sample table contains about 400,000 clones; only one count was recorded for roughly 80% of them. The ten largest clonotypes hold about 7.4% of the sample.

The sample's treatment or condition label, decoded: roughly 20 received Ad26.COV2.S at low or high dose, single or two shots; about 5 received placebo; per-sample allocation not given. Repertoires of vaccine and placebo recipients were sequenced from samples collected on day 63 after the first injection. Between 29 July and 7 August 2020, Cohort 1b enrolled 20 to 30 adults aged 18-55 years at one site in Boston, USA. Ad26.COV2.S was a replication-incompetent adenovirus type 26 vector that expressed a prefusion-stabilized SARS-CoV-2 spike protein derived from the original Wuhan strain. With respect to this clone: The specificity of this receptor is unknown. No much larger clone is present one base from it, and per-base qualities are unavailable.

V has 1 base trimmed and J has 2 bases trimmed; junction bases matching no gene number 5. CDR1 and CDR2 are read off the germline V gene as SGHDN and FVKESK. The cysteine opens and the phenylalanine closes a CDR3 of 16 amino acids. Of all the DNA, just the CDR3 is kept, 48 bases in frame from base 1. The material was peripheral blood, obtained in a trial of Ad26.COV2.S vaccine versus placebo. The sequence links TRBV14 to TRBJ2-5; 9 nucleotides in the junction match TRBD2. This clonotype was obtained from a person aged 18-65 years who received the Ad26.COV2.S COVID-19 vaccine or a placebo. The base sequence is TGTGCCAGCAGCCAAGGATGGCGGGGGGGGCAAGAGACCCAGTACTTC. This gives the protein CASSQGWRGGQETQYF.